The rows below give T cell receptor beta chains drawn from one sample of a study of molecular identifiers for immune sequencing clone quantification. From the PCR reads, TCRdb called clonotypes with MiXCR, one entry per CDR3 protein. The repertoire includes tens of thousands of distinct CDR3 sequences, around a sixth of them detected once, and 1.5% sits in the top ten. Sequencing was done on a sample of naive CD8+ T cells from blood, with Jurkat cell RNA spiked in. All receptors come from a human donor in good health. Some libraries in this study had Jurkat cell RNA spiked in. CDR3s include the opening cysteine and the closing phenylalanine or tryptophan. A D gene is named only where the DNA matches it firmly. Size is stated for part of the rows, as once, few or many counts, or as a class when the clone is expanded.

>TRBJ1-1|TRBV20-1|11|many|NA
TGCAGTGCTAGTTTGAACACTGAAGCTTTCTTT
CSASLNTEAFF
>TRBJ2-7|TRBV27|15|NA|TRBD2
TGTGCCGGCAAATTATTCACTAGCGCTTCCTACGAGCAGTACTTC
CAGKLFTSASYEQYF
>TRBJ2-3|TRBV4-2|19|many|TRBD2
TGTGCCAGCAGCCAAGGGGATGCCCTAGAGGCGGGAGTAGGGGATACGCAGTATTTT
CASSQGDALEAGVGDTQYF
>TRBJ1-1|TRBV28|15|many|NA
TGTGCCAGCAGTTTATTCCGAGGGGCGAACACTGAAGCTTTCTTT
CASSLFRGANTEAFF
>TRBJ2-5|TRBV5-4|13|NA|NA
TGTGCCAGCAGCTTGGACGACTTGGAGACCCAGTACTTC
CASSLDDLETQYF
>TRBJ2-7|TRBV13|15|many|NA
TGTGCCAGCAGCGATCGACAGGCGAACTCCTACGAGCAGTACTTC
CASSDRQANSYEQYF
>TRBJ2-6|TRBV9|14|many|NA
TGTGCCAGCAGTGGGGCAGCTGGGGCCAACGTCCTGACTTTC
CASSGAAGANVLTF
>TRBJ2-1|TRBV11-3|19|many|TRBD2
TGTGCCAGCAGCCCCGTCTCGGGAGGACTTAAGAGCTCCTACAATGAGCAGTTCTTC
CASSPVSGGLKSSYNEQFF
>TRBJ2-3|TRBV30|13|NA|TRBD2
TGTGCCTGGAGTCGACTAGCGACAGATACGCAGTATTTT
CAWSRLATDTQYF
>TRBJ2-7|TRBV19|12|few|TRBD2
TGTGCCAGTAGTCCCGCTAGCGGCGAGCAGTACTTC
CASSPASGEQYF
>TRBJ2-1|TRBV7-2|15|many|TRBD2
TGTGCCAGCAGCTTTGTAGCGGGAGGGCCGAATGAGCAGTTCTTC
CASSFVAGGPNEQFF
>TRBJ2-1|TRBV18|16|many|NA
TGTGCCAGCTCACCACCGGTGGTTGGGTCCTACAATGAGCAGTTCTTC
CASSPPVVGSYNEQFF
>TRBJ2-5|TRBV9|14|many|TRBD2
TGTGCCAGCAGCCCAGAGGGAGGGACAGAGACCCAGTACTTC
CASSPEGGTETQYF
>TRBJ2-2|TRBV6-1|12|many|NA
TGTGCCAGCAGACCACTACCCGGGGAGCTGTTTTTT
CASRPLPGELFF
>TRBJ2-2|TRBV7-9|12|NA|NA
TGTGCCAGCAGCTTGGAAACCGGGGAGCTGTTTTTT
CASSLETGELFF
>TRBJ2-7|TRBV12-3/TRBV12-4|15|many|NA
TGTGCCACCGCATCCGGGGGACTTAACGCCTACGAGCAGTACTTC
CATASGGLNAYEQYF
>TRBJ2-7|TRBV25-1|15|many|NA
TGTGCCAGCAGTGAAGCTCGGCTGGCTCACTACGAGCAGTACTTC
CASSEARLAHYEQYF
>TRBJ1-5|TRBV28|15|many|NA
TGTGCCAGCAGTTTAAGGTCCGGGGGGAATCAGCCCCAGCATTTT
CASSLRSGGNQPQHF
>TRBJ2-3|TRBV12-3/TRBV12-4|14|NA|NA
TGTGCCAGCAGCTCTGGACTGGTTACAGATACGCAGTATTTT
CASSSGLVTDTQYF
>TRBJ2-3|TRBV12-3/TRBV12-4|13|NA|NA
TGTGCCAGCAGTTTTGTGACTGGGGATACGCAGTATTTT
CASSFVTGDTQYF
>TRBJ2-3|TRBV12-3/TRBV12-4|14|few|TRBD2
TGTGCCAGCAGTGCCTTAGCGGGGGGAGATACGCAGTATTTT
CASSALAGGDTQYF
>TRBJ1-3|TRBV29-1|15|many|NA
TGCAGCGTTGAAGCTGCAGGTCACTCTGGAAACACCATATATTTT
CSVEAAGHSGNTIYF
>TRBJ1-2|TRBV27|13|NA|TRBD1
TGTGCCAGCGGACCCACAGGGGGCGATGGCTACACCTTC
CASGPTGGDGYTF
>TRBJ2-1|TRBV7-8|14|many|NA
TGTGCCAGCAGCTTAGCGGGAGAAGGCAATGAGCAGTTCTTC
CASSLAGEGNEQFF
>TRBJ2-7|TRBV14|16|NA|NA
TGTGCCAGCAGCGCCGGGGGAGTTGGGTTCACCTACGAGCAGTACTTC
CASSAGGVGFTYEQYF
>TRBJ2-1|TRBV29-1|14|few|TRBD2
TGCAGCGGGGCGGGGGTAGGGGTTAGGAATGAGCAGTTCTTC
CSGAGVGVRNEQFF
>TRBJ1-6|TRBV27|14|many|NA
TGTGCCAGCACTGGGCAGCCGTATAATTCACCCCTCCACTTT
CASTGQPYNSPLHF